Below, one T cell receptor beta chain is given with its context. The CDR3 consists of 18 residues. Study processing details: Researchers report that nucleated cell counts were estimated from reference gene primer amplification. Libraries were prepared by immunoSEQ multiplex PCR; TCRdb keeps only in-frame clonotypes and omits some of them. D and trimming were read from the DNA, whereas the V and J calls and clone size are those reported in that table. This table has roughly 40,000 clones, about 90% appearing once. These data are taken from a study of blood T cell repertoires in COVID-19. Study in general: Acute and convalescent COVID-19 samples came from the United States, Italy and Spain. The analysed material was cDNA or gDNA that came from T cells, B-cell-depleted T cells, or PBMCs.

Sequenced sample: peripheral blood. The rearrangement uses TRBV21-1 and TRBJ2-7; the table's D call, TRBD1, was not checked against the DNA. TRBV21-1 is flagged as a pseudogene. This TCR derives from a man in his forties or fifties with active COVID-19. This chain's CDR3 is CASSKAREGDTLNYEQYF. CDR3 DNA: TGTGCCAGCAGCAAAGCTCGAGAAGGGGACACTTTAAACTACGAGCAGTACTTC.